The present TCR beta chain was sequenced within a study of blood T cells in healthy people across ages. This clonotype was counted a few times. Its specificity is unknown. Isolation of PBMCs gave at least 7 million cells per sample. CDR1 and CDR2 (germline): SQVTM, ANQGSEA. The CDR3 has 14 residues. The V and J ends lost 7 bases and 0 bases respectively, with 13 bases between them. Study-wide results and caveats: Not knowing donor CMV status may have confounded expanded clonotype changes.

The use of a sample-barcoded 5' primer and a J-beta primer mix characterized a second PCR of about 7 to 12 cycles. One entry per CDR3 protein results from TCRdb running MiXCR on the 5' RACE reads. The data show 750,000 to 1,000,000 distinct CDR3 sequences, about 28% seen once. Another study also made use of these data, one on T cells of mothers and their children. That report adds: It was found that thymic selection shapes TCR recombination output similarly in related and unrelated pairs. It was related mother-child pairs that showed slightly higher overlap than unrelated pairs, without reaching significance.

Sequenced input: blood. The genes are TRBV29-1 and TRBJ1-5; no firm D call. This TCR came from a woman aged 40-49 years in good health. The CDR3 DNA sequence: TGCAGCGCCGATTCGGGTGATAGCAATCAGCCCCAGCATTTT. It is translated as CSADSGDSNQPQHF.